This record looks at one TCR beta chain sequence and its context. Its antigen remains undetermined. The input lacks base qualities; no much larger clone sits a single base away. These data come from a study of blood T cell repertoires in COVID-19 (dated by TCRdb to 2020 to 2022). Concerning the study at large: Samples covering the acute and convalescent phases of COVID-19 were provided by collaborators in the United States, Italy and Spain. Sample metadata almost always included a de-identified subject ID, COVID-19 status, age in years and sex. Where available, HLA class I and class II types were obtained from metadata supplied by the sample provider rather than from assay-based typing. The repertoires were released in a freely available public database intended as a resource for research on the immune response to SARS-CoV-2. The material from the prospective study consisted of cDNA or gDNA derived from T cells, B-cell-depleted T cells, or PBMCs. The samples were drawn from the first 160 participants of the ongoing ImmuneRACE study and from 950 to 1,500 subjects provided by 6 global collaborators. Subjects who had been exposed to COVID-19, were actively infected with it, or had recovered from it provided the deeply sampled blood TCRbeta repertoires that made up the dataset. The paper as a whole reports these results and caveats: The quantity of clinical and demographic metadata differed by source and by participant and was supplied without curation.

Another Seattle source contributed samples from volunteer blood donors who had recovered from COVID-19. Each collaborating institution followed its own protocols to collect whole blood in K2EDTA tubes. For TCRbeta analysis, collaborator samples were shipped as frozen whole blood, as isolated PBMCs, or as DNA extracted from either sample type. The CDR3 starts with the cysteine, ends with the phenylalanine, and has 11 residues. CDR3 DNA is the only sequence kept; it has 33 bases, read in frame from the first base. Trimming removed 5 bases from V and 8 bases from J, leaving 12 bases between the germline ends. Based on the germline V gene, the CDR1 and CDR2 sequences are SQVTM and ANQGSEA. TCRbeta CDR3 regions were amplified from genomic DNA using the immunoSEQ Assay, a bias-controlled multiplex PCR. Processing in the source paper ran as follows. The number of nucleated cells in each sample was estimated by amplification of reference gene primers within the assay. Sequence reads were collapsed and filtered to measure the absolute abundance of every unique TCRbeta CDR3 rearrangement. For each sample, productive Simpson clonality was calculated as the square root of Simpson's diversity index across productive rearrangements. The immuneACCESS repertoire file appears here via TCRdb, limited to in-frame rearrangements. These files lack a portion of the clones; in checked studies, under half of the deficit traces to unresolved V genes, and the cause of the others is not known. The D gene and trimming were derived from the DNA, and the V and J assignments and clone size from that table. This sample comprises roughly 120,000 clones, 80% to 90% of them detected only once. The top ten clonotypes cover about 8% of the sample.

What was sequenced was peripheral blood. The V and J genes are TRBV29-1 and TRBJ1-2; a tentative D match to TRBD1 spans 5 bases. The source of this sequence is a man between 65 and 85 years old who had recovered from COVID-19. The DNA sequence is as follows: TGCAGCGTTCACCAGGGTCAAGGCTACACCTTC. Its translation is CSVHQGQGYTF.